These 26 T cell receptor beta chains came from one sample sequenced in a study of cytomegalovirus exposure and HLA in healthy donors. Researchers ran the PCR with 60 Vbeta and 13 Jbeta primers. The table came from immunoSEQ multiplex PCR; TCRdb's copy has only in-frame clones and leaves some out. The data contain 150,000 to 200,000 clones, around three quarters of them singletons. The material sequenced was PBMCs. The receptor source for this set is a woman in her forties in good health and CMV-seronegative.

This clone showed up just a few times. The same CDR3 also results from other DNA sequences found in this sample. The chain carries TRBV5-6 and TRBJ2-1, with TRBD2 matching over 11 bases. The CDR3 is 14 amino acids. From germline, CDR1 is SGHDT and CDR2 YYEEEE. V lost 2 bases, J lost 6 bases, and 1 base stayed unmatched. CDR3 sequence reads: CASSFGLAGNEQFF. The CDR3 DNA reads TGTGCCAGCAGCTTTGGACTAGCGGGCAATGAGCAGTTCTTC.

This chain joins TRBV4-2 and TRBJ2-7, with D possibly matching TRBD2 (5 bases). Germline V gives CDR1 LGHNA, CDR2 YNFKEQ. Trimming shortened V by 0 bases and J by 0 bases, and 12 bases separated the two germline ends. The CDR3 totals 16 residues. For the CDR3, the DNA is TGTGCCAGCAGCCAAGACGAGGGTGCCGACTCCTACGAGCAGTACTTC. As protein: CASSQDEGADSYEQYF.

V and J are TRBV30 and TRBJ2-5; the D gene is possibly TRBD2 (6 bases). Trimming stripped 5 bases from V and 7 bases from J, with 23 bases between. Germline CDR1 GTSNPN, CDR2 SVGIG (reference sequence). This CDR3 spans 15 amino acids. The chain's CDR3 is CAWQTRGITIGTQYF. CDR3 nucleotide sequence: TGTGCCTGGCAGACTAGAGGTATCACGATTGGGACCCAGTACTTC.

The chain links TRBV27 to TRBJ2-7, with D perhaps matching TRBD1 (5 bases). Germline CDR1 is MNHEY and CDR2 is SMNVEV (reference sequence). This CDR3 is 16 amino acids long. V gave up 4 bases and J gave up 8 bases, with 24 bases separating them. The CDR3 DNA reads TGTGCCAGCAGTTCCCCCTTGGGCAGGGTTCCCCCTCAGCAGTACTTC. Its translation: CASSSPLGRVPPQQYF.

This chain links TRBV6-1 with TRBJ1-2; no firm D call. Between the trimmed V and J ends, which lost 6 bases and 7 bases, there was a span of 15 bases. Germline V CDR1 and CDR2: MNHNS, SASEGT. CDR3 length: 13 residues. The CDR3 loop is CASSSLGMGGYTF. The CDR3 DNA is TGTGCCAGCAGCTCCCTCGGGATGGGTGGCTACACCTTC.

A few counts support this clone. DNA of the CDR3: TGCAGCGTGGCCGCCCGGGACAGGGGCGCGCAGTACTTC. It translates to CSVAARDRGAQYF. This chain connects TRBV29-1 to TRBJ2-7; 10 bases agree with TRBD1. The CDR3 spans 13 residues. CDR1 SQVTM and CDR2 ANQGSEA come from the germline V gene. Unmatched junction bases numbered 11, after V lost 6 bases and J lost 9 bases.

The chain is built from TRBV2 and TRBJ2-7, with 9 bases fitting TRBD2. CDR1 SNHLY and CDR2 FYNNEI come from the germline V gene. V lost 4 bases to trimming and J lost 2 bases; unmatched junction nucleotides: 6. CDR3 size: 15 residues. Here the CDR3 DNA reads TGTGCCAGCAGTGGCGGGGCGGGAGGGCCCTACGAGCAGTACTTC. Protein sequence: CASSGGAGGPYEQYF.

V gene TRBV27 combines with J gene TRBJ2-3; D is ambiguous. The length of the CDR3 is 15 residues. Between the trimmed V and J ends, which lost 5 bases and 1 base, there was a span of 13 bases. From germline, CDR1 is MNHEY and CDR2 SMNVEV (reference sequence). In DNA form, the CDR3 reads TGTGCCAGCAGTCGCCGCCCAGAAGGCACAGATACGCAGTATTTT. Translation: CASSRRPEGTDTQYF.

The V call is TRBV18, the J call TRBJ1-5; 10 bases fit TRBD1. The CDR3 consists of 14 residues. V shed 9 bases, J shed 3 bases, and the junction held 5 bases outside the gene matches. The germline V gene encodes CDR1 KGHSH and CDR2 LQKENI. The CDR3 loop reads CASSGQGDNQPQHF. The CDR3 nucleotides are TGTGCCAGTTCCGGACAGGGGGACAATCAGCCCCAGCATTTT.

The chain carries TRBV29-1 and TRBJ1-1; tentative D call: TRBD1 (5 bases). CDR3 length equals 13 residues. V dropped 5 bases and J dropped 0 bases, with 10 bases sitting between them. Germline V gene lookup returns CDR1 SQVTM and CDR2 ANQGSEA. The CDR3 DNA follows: TGCAGCGTTCGTGACAGAATGAACACTGAAGCTTTCTTT. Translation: CSVRDRMNTEAFF.

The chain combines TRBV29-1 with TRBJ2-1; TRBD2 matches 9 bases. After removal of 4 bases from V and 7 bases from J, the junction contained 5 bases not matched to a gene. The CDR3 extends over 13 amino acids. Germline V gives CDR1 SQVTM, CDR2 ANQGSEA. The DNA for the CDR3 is TGCAGCGTTGGGGGGACTAGCAAAAATGAGCAGTTCTTC. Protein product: CSVGGTSKNEQFF.

The CDR3 loop is CASSEPRGGFSGNTIYF. The CDR3 DNA is TGTGCCAGCAGTGAACCAAGAGGGGGCTTTTCTGGAAACACCATATATTTT. This chain connects TRBV6-1 to TRBJ1-3, with 7 bases aligning to TRBD1. CDR3 length equals 17 residues. The germline V gene has CDR1 MNHNS and CDR2 SASEGT. Losses at the gene ends were 2 bases for V and 1 base for J; bases not matched to a gene: 8.

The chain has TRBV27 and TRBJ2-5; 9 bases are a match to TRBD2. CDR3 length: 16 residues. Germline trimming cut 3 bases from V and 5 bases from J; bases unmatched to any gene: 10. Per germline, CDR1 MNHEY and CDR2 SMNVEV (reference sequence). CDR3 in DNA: TGTGCCAGCAGTTTTTTGGCGGGAGGGCCCGAGGAGACCCAGTACTTC. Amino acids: CASSFLAGGPEETQYF.

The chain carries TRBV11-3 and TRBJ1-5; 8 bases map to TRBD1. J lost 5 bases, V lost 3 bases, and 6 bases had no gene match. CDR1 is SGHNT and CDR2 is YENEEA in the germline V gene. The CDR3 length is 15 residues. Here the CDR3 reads CASSLGRGRDQPQHF. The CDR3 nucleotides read TGTGCCAGCAGCTTGGGCAGGGGGCGAGATCAGCCCCAGCATTTT. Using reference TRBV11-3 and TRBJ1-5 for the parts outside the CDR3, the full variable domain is EAGVVQSPRYKIIEKKQPVAFWCNPISGHNTLYWYLQNLGQGPELLIRYENEEAVDDSQLPKDRFSAERLKGVDSTLKIQPAELGDSAVYLCASSLGRGRDQPQHFGDGTRLSIL.

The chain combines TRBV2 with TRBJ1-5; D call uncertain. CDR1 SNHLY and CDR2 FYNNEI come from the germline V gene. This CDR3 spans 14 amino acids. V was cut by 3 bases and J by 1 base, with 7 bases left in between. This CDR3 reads CASSDEGSNQPQHF. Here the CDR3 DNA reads TGTGCCAGCAGTGACGAGGGCAGCAATCAGCCCCAGCATTTT.

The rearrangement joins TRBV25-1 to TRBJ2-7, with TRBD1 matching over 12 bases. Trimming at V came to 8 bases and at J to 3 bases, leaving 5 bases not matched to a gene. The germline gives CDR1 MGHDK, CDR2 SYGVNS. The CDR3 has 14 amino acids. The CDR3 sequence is CASEGQGAIYEQYF. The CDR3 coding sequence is TGTGCCAGCGAGGGACAGGGGGCTATCTACGAGCAGTACTTC.

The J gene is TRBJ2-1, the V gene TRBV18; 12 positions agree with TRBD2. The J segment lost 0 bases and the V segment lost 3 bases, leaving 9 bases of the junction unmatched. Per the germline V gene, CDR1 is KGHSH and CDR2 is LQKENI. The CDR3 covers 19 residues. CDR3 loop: CASSPRLAGDPGSYNEQFF. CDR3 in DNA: TGTGCCAGCTCACCTAGACTAGCGGGAGATCCGGGCTCCTACAATGAGCAGTTCTTC. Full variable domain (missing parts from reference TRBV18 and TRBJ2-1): NAGVMQNPRHLVRRRGQEARLRCSPMKGHSHVYWYRQLPEEGLKFMVYLQKENIIDESGMPKERFSAEFPKEGPSILRIQQVVRGDSAAYFCASSPRLAGDPGSYNEQFFGPGTRLTVL.

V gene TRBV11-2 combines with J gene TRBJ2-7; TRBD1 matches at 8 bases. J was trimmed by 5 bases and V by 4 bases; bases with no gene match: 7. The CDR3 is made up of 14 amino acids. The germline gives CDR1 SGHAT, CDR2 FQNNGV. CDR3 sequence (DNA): TGTGCCAGCAGCTCCACACAGGGGGGCAACGAGCAGTACTTC. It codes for CASSSTQGGNEQYF.

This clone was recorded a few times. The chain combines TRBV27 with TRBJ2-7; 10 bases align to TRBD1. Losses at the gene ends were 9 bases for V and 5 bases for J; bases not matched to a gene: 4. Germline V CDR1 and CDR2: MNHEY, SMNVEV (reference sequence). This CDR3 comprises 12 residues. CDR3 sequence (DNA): TGTGCCAGTAGACAGGGGGCGAACGAGCAGTACTTC. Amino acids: CASRQGANEQYF.

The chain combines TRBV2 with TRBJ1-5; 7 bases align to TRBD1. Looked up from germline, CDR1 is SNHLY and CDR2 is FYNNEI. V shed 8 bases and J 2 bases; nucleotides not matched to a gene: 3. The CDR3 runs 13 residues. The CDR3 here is CASRDSGNQPQHF. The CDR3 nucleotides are TGTGCCAGCCGGGACAGTGGCAATCAGCCCCAGCATTTT.

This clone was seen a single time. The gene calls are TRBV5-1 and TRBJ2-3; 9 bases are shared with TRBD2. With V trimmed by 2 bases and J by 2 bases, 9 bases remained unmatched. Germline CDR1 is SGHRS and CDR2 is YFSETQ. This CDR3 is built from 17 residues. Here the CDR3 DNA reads TGCGCCAGCAGCTTCCTACGTCGACTAGCGGACACAGATACGCAGTATTTT. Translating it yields CASSFLRRLADTDTQYF.

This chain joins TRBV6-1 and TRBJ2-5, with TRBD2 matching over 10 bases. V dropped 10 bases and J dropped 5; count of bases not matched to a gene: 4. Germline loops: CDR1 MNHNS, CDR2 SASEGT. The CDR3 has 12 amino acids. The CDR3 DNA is TGTGCCACTGCACTAGCGGGGGAGACCCAGTACTTC. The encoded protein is CATALAGETQYF.

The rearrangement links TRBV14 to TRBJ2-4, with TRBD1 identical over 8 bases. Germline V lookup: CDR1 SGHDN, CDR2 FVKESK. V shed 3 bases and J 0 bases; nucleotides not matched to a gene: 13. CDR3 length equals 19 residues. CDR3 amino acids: CASSHLAPRTGLAKNIQYF. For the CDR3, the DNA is TGTGCCAGCAGCCACTTGGCCCCGAGGACAGGGTTAGCCAAAAACATTCAGTACTTC.

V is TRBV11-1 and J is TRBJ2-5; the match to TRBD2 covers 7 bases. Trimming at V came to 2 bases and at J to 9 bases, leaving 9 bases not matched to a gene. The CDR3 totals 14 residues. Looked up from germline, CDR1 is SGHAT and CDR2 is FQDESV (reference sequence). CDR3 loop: CASSLPARGTPQYF. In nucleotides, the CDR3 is TGTGCCAGCAGCTTACCAGCGCGGGGGACCCCCCAGTACTTC.

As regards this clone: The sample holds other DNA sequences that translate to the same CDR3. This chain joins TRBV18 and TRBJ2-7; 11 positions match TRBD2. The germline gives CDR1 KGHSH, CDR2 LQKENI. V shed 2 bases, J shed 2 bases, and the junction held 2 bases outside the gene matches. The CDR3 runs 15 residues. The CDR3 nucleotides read TGTGCCAGCTCACCAGGACTAGCGGGTGCCTACGAGCAGTACTTC. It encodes CASSPGLAGAYEQYF.

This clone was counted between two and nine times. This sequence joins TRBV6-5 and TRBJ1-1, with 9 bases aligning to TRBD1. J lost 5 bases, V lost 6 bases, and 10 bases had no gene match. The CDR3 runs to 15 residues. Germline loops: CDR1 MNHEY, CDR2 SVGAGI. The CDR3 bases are TGTGCCAGCAGGGGATTACAGGGGGCCGATACTGAAGCTTTCTTT. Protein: CASRGLQGADTEAFF.